The sample holds many counts of the clone carrying this T cell receptor beta chain. CDR1 is MGHDK, CDR2 SYGVNS, per germline. V gave up 2 bases and J gave up 8 bases, with 15 bases separating them. The CDR3 contains 14 residues. The sample is drawn from a study of early T cells in non-severe SARS-CoV-2 infection. In the library, individual cDNA molecules carried attached unique molecular identifiers. TCRdb analysed the 5' RACE reads with MiXCR anew, one entry per CDR3 protein. The profile shows around 53,000 distinct CDR3 sequences, approximately 7.6% of them singletons. Source material: whole blood. The V call is TRBV25-1, the J call TRBJ1-2; D call uncertain. The TCR originated in an adult who was a healthcare worker with PCR-confirmed SARS-CoV-2 infection or an uninfected control (not recorded which). The CDR3 loop is CASSERLGLGGYTF. Here the CDR3 DNA reads TGTGCCAGCAGTGAACGGCTGGGCCTGGGAGGCTACACCTTC.